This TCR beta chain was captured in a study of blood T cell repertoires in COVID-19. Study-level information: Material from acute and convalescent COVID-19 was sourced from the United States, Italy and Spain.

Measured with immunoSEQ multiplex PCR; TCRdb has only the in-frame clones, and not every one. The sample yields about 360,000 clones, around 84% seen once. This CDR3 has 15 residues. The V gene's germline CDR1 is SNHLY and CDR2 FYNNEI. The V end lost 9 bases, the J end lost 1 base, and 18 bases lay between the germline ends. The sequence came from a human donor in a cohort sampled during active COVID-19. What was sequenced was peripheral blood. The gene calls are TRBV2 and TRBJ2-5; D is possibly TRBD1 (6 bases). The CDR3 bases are TGTGCCAGTAAACCGAATAGGGGGACCCAAGAGACCCAGTACTTC. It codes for CASKPNRGTQETQYF.